A single sample is the source of the 12 T cell receptor beta chains below, sequenced in a study of CD8+CD57+ T cells in acquired aplastic anemia. Template material for TCR beta VDJ and CDR3 profiling consisted of genomic DNA. TCRdb ran MiXCR on the reads and lists one entry per CDR3 protein. The sample carries 450,000 to 550,000 distinct CDR3 sequences, under 40% recorded once. Patients selected for sequencing had displayed CD8+CD57+ cell expansion by flow cytometry. The sample taken for sequencing was sorted CD4+, CD8+, or CD8+CD57+ T cells (not recorded which) from PBMCs. These receptors all come from a human donor with aplastic anemia.

Concerning this clonotype itself: With a much larger clone just one base away, this may be a read error. The CDR3 carries no conserved terminal phenylalanine or tryptophan, so it likely arises from a read error. The genes are TRBV20-1 and TRBJ2-7; 12 positions agree with TRBD2. CDR3 size: 15 residues. J lost 3 bases, V lost 6 bases, and 9 bases had no gene match. Germline V lookup: CDR1 DFQATT, CDR2 SNEGSKA (reference sequence). Here the CDR3 reads CSAHRRTSGDYEQYS. The CDR3 bases are TGCAGTGCCCACCGAAGGACTAGCGGGGACTACGAGCAGTACTCC.

V gene TRBV10-3 combines with J gene TRBJ2-7, with TRBD1 matching 8 bases. Germline assignment: CDR1 ENHRY and CDR2 SYGVKD. The CDR3 covers 13 residues. The V gene end was trimmed by 10 bases and the J gene end by 1 base; junction bases not matched to a gene: 6. The CDR3 DNA reads as TGTGCCACCCAGGGGGCTGAATCCTACGAGCAGTACTTC. Translated: CATQGAESYEQYF.

The table lists this clonotype with many counts. V and J are TRBV6-4 and TRBJ2-5; D is uncertain. CDR3 length: 13 amino acids. The germline gives CDR1 MRHNA, CDR2 SNTAGT. Trimming took 2 bases from V and 5 from J, leaving 9 bases between them. The DNA of the CDR3 is TGTGCCAGCAGTGACAGCTTCGGGGAGACCCAGTACTTC. Translating gives CASSDSFGETQYF.

There are many counts of this clonotype. DNA of the CDR3: TGTGCCATCAGTTTAAGCTCTGGAAACACCATATATTTT. Protein product: CAISLSSGNTIYF. The genes are TRBV10-3 and TRBJ1-3; D not resolved. The V and J ends lost 5 bases and 0 bases respectively, with 5 bases between them. CDR1 ENHRY and CDR2 SYGVKD come from the germline V gene. CDR3 length equals 13 residues.

This clonotype was seen repeatedly, ten times or more. The chain employs TRBV2 and TRBJ1-5; the D is unclear. V lost 1 base, J lost 6 bases, and 16 bases lay in between. Germline CDR1 and CDR2: SNHLY and FYNNEI. This CDR3 contains 16 residues. The DNA for the CDR3 is TGTGCCAGCAGTGAAGGGGAAGCGCGGGGAGGTCAGCCCCAGCATTTT. Protein: CASSEGEARGGQPQHF.

This clonotype was found many times. J is TRBJ1-2 and V is TRBV2; 7 positions match TRBD1. CDR1 is SNHLY, CDR2 FYNNEI, per germline. J lost 6 bases, V lost 1 base, and 11 bases had no gene match. The CDR3 consists of 16 residues. CDR3 sequence (DNA): TGTGCCAGCAGTGAAGAGTTGGAGGGGGCGGTTAATGGCTACACCTTC. The encoded protein is CASSEELEGAVNGYTF.

The chain joins TRBV5-1 to TRBJ2-7, with 9 bases lining up with TRBD1. CDR3 size: 17 residues. Germline trimming cut 0 bases from V and 5 bases from J; bases unmatched to any gene: 12. Germline V CDR1 and CDR2: SGHRS, YFSETQ. In nucleotides, the CDR3 is TGCGCCAGCAGCTTGGTGACTACTACAGGGGGCGGGCACGAGCAGTACTTC. It is translated as CASSLVTTTGGGHEQYF.

The J gene is TRBJ2-2, the V gene TRBV28, with 12 positions matching TRBD2. This CDR3 has 15 amino acids. Germline V gives CDR1 MDHEN, CDR2 SYDVKM. The V and J ends lost 7 bases and 6 bases, in that order; junction bases with no gene match: 6. In DNA form, the CDR3 reads TGTGCCAGCACTACGGGACTAGCGGGCTCCGGGGAGCTGTTTTTT. This gives the protein CASTTGLAGSGELFF.

The gene calls are TRBV7-2 and TRBJ2-5; 7 positions agree with TRBD2. J lost 3 bases, V lost 4 bases, and 11 bases had no gene match. This CDR3 region has 16 residues. CDR1 and CDR2 from the germline V gene are SGHTA and FQGNSA. The CDR3 sequence is CASSSSVPSGKETQYF. DNA for the CDR3: TGTGCCAGCAGCTCATCGGTCCCTAGCGGAAAAGAGACCCAGTACTTC. Filled out from reference TRBV7-2 and TRBJ2-5, the complete variable domain reads GAGVSQSPSNKVTEKGKDVELRCDPISGHTALYWYRQSLGQGLEFLIYFQGNSAPDKSGLPSDRFSAERTGGSVSTLTIQRTQQEDSAVYLCASSSSVPSGKETQYFGPGTRLLVL.

The chain combines TRBV2 with TRBJ2-5; D not resolved. Trimming cost V 3 bases and J 3 bases, with 14 bases left between them. The CDR3 spans 15 residues. CDR1 SNHLY and CDR2 FYNNEI come from the germline V gene. In DNA form, the CDR3 reads TGTGCCAGCAGTGAGATCGTTGGCCGTGAAGAGACCCAGTACTTC. This codes for CASSEIVGREETQYF.

This chain connects TRBV20-1 to TRBJ2-1, with a possible D match to TRBD1 (8 bases). Trimming took off 6 bases at V and 4 bases at J, with 16 bases between the two ends. From germline, CDR1 is DFQATT and CDR2 SNEGSKA (reference sequence). The CDR3 extends over 14 amino acids. CDR3: CSAHTGGAYNEQFF. In nucleotides, the CDR3 is TGCAGTGCGCATACAGGGGGGGCATACAATGAGCAGTTCTTC.

This clonotype was recorded many times. The chain carries TRBV19 and TRBJ1-2; the D is unclear. The CDR3 runs to 16 residues. Between the trimmed V and J ends, which lost 2 bases and 6 bases, there was a span of 19 bases. Germline V gene data show CDR1 as LNHDA and CDR2 as SQIVND (reference sequence). The CDR3 spells CASSISGYSLEDGYTF. For the CDR3, the DNA is TGTGCCAGTAGTATAAGCGGGTACTCGTTGGAAGATGGCTACACCTTC.